This T cell receptor (beta chain) came from a study of cytomegalovirus exposure and HLA in healthy donors. Study-wide points: Earlier analysis yielded a pattern in which most TCR beta V segments were productive about 90% or about 30% of the time.

Deletions cut 6 bases from V and 6 bases from J, with 15 bases between. Germline values: CDR1 SGHVS, CDR2 FNYEAQ. There are 13 residues in the CDR3. With regard to this clone: What it binds is unknown.

PCR primers comprised 60 Vbeta and 13 Jbeta primers. TCRdb keeps only in-frame clones here, not all; method: immunoSEQ multiplex PCR. The sample yields around 64,000 clones, approximately 78% seen once. The receptor's source is a man aged 18 to 29 in good health and CMV-seropositive. The rearrangement joins TRBV7-6 to TRBJ2-7; perhaps TRBD1 as D (5 bases). Sequencing input: PBMCs. The CDR3 spells CASSRYQGGEQYF. In DNA, the CDR3 is TGTGCCAGCAGTCGTTACCAGGGTGGCGAGCAGTACTTC.